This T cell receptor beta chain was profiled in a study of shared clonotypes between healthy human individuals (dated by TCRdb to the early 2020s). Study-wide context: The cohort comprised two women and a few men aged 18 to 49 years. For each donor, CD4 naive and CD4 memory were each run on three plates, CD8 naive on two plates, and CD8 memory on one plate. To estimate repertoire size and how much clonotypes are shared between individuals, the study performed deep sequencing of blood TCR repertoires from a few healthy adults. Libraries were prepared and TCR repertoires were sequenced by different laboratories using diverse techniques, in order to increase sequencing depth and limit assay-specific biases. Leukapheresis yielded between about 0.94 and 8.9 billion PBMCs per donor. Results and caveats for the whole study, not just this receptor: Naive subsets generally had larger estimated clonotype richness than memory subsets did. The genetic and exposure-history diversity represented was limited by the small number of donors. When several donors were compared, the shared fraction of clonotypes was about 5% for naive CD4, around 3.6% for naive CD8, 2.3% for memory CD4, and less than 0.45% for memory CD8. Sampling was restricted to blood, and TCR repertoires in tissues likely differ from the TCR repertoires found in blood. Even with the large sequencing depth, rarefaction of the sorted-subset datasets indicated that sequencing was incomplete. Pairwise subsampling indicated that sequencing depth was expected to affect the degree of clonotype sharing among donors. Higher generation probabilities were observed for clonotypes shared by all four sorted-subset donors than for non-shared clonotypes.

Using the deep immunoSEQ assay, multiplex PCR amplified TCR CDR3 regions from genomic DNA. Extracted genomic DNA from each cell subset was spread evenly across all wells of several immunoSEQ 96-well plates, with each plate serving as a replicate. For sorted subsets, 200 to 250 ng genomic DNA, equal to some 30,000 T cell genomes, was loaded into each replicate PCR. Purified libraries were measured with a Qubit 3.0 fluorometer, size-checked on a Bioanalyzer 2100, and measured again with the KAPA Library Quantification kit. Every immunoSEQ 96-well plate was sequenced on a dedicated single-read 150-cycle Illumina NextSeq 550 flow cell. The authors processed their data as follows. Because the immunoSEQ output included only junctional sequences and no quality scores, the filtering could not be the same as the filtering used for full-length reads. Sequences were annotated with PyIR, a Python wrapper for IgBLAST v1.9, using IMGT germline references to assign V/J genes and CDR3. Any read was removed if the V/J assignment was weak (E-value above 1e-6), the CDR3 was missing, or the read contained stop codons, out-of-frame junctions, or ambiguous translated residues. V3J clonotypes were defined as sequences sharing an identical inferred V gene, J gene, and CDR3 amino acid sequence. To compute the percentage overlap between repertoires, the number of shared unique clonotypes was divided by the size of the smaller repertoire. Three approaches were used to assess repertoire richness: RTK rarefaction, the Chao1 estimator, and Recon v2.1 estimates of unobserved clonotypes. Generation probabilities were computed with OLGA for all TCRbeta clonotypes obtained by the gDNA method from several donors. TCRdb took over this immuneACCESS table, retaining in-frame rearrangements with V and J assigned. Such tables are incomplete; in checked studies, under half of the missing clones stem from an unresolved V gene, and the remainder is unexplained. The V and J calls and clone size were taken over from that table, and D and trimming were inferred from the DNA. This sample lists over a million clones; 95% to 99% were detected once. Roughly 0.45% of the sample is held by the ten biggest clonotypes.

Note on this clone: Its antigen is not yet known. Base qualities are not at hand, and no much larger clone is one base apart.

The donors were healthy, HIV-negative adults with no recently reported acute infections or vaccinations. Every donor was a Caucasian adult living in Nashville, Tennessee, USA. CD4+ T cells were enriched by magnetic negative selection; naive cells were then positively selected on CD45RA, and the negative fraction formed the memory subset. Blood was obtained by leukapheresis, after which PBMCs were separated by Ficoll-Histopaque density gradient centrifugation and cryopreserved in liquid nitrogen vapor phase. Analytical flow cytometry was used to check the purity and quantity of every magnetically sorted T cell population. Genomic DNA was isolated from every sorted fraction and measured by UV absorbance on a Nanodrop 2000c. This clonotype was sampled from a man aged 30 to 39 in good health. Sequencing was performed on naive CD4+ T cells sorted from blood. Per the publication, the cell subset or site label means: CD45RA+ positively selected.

The nucleotides are TGCAGCGTTGAAGATAGCTCGGGTCGGCTGGCCGGGGTAGACACCATATATTTT. Translated, this gives CSVEDSSGRLAGVDTIYF. The V gene is TRBV29-1 and the J gene is TRBJ1-3, with no confident D gene call. CDR1 and CDR2 are read off the germline V gene as SQVTM and ANQGSEA. The CDR3 has 18 amino acids, counting the end cysteine and phenylalanine. CDR3 DNA is the only sequence kept; it has 54 bases, read in frame from the first base. At the junction V is shortened by 0 bases and J by 8 bases, with 26 bases in between.